The clone carrying this T cell receptor (beta chain) was recorded many times. Antigen: not known. The sample originates from a study of CD8+CD57+ T cells in acquired aplastic anemia. This CDR3 region has 13 residues. CDR1 and CDR2 from the germline V gene are SGHTS and YDEGEE. The V gene lost 4 bases and the J gene lost 5 bases, with 13 bases spanning the gap. Study-wide findings and caveats: Patients showed no significant difference from controls in CD8+ Simpson's diversity.

Those patients picked for sequencing had displayed CD8+CD57+ cell expansion on flow cytometry. Genomic DNA constituted the template upon which TCR beta VDJ and CDR3 profiling was performed. Each CDR3 protein is one row after TCRdb ran MiXCR on the reads. The repertoire holds under 200,000 distinct CDR3 sequences, 45% to 55% seen once, with around 2.9% in the top ten. The sample consisted of sorted CD4+, CD8+, or CD8+CD57+ T cells (not recorded which) from PBMCs. V gene TRBV5-8 combines with J gene TRBJ2-7; D is perhaps TRBD2 (6 bases). The receptor was derived from a human donor with aplastic anemia. The chain's CDR3 is CASSAGLGNEQYF. The CDR3 coding sequence is TGTGCCAGCAGCGCGGGGCTTGGGAACGAGCAGTACTTC.